The 27 T cell receptor beta chains below come from one sample, sequenced in a study of cytomegalovirus exposure and HLA in healthy donors. With 60 Vbeta and 13 Jbeta primers, the PCR was carried out. TCRdb's table, derived via immunoSEQ multiplex PCR, lists solely in-frame clones and lacks some. This table holds approximately 120,000 clones, 74% found once. The source material was PBMCs. The receptor source for this set is a human donor in good health.

This chain uses TRBV5-6 with TRBJ2-7, with D maybe TRBD1 (6 bases). Germline CDR1 and CDR2: SGHDT and YYEEEE. The CDR3 loop spans 14 amino acids. V lost 1 base to trimming and J lost 4 bases, with 12 bases between them. The CDR3 bases are TGTGCCAGCAGCTTGAGCACAGGGTCTTACGAGCAGTACTTC. Encoded protein: CASSLSTGSYEQYF.

The chain combines TRBV19 with TRBJ1-5; a possible D gene is TRBD1 (6 bases). Trimming pared 8 bases from V and 2 bases from J, leaving 13 bases between. The V gene's germline CDR1 is LNHDA and CDR2 SQIVND (reference sequence). The CDR3 runs 14 residues. The CDR3 spells CASGTGIGNQPQHF. The CDR3 nucleotides read TGTGCCAGTGGTACAGGGATTGGCAATCAGCCCCAGCATTTT.

This chain uses TRBV9 with TRBJ2-1; D uncertain. The V end lost 0 bases, the J end lost 0 bases, and 7 bases lay between the germline ends. Germline V gene data show CDR1 as SGDLS and CDR2 as YYNGEE. CDR3 length equals 15 residues. In DNA form, the CDR3 reads TGTGCCAGCAGCGTAGTGGGCAACTCCTACAATGAGCAGTTCTTC. As protein: CASSVVGNSYNEQFF.

J is TRBJ2-3 and V is TRBV30; 7 positions agree with TRBD2. The CDR3 runs 18 residues. V dropped 4 bases and J dropped 3; count of bases not matched to a gene: 19. CDR1 is GTSNPN, CDR2 SVGIG, per germline (reference sequence). The CDR3 region is CAWKRFRKAGTMTDTQYF. The CDR3 DNA sequence: TGTGCCTGGAAAAGGTTCCGTAAAGCGGGGACTATGACAGATACGCAGTATTTT.

The chain is built from TRBV14 and TRBJ2-1; 11 bases line up with TRBD2. Per the germline V gene, CDR1 is SGHDN and CDR2 is FVKESK. This CDR3 comprises 17 residues. V was clipped by 1 base and J by 7 bases; unmatched bases: 9. CDR3 bases: TGTGCCAGCAGCCAAGTTTCTAGCGGGAGGTTGGAGAATGAGCAGTTCTTC. It specifies CASSQVSSGRLENEQFF.

V is TRBV7-2 and J is TRBJ2-7; D unclear. This CDR3 is 15 amino acids long. The germline V and J ends were trimmed by 1 base and 3 bases, with 13 bases remaining between them. Germline CDR1 and CDR2: SGHTA and FQGNSA. CDR3 sequence: CASSLVELSGYEQYF. For the CDR3, the DNA is TGTGCCAGCAGCTTAGTAGAGCTAAGTGGCTACGAGCAGTACTTC.

The chain recombines TRBV7-8 with TRBJ1-2; 10 bases agree with TRBD1. The CDR3 runs 15 residues. From germline, CDR1 is SGHVS and CDR2 FQNEAQ. Trimming at V came to 4 bases and at J to 7 bases, leaving 9 bases not matched to a gene. CDR3 sequence (DNA): TGTGCCAGCAGCTCGGGACAGGGGATTAAGAGTGGCTACACCTTC. Translated: CASSSGQGIKSGYTF.

This clone appeared a few times. One junction end does not reproduce the germline sequence, and a read error may be involved. The chain's CDR3 is CSSSAPRAGAAEKLFF. In DNA, the CDR3 is TGTTCCAGCAGCGCGCCTAGGGCAGGGGCGGCTGAAAAACTGTTTTTT. The chain combines TRBV7-9 with TRBJ1-4; D perhaps matches TRBD1 (6 bases). Germline values: CDR1 SEHNR, CDR2 FQNEAQ (reference sequence). This CDR3 comprises 16 residues.

This chain connects TRBV12-5 to TRBJ1-5; 7 bases align to TRBD1. CDR1 is LGHNT and CDR2 is FRNRAP in the germline V gene. V lost 3 bases to trimming and J lost 10 bases; unmatched junction nucleotides: 12. This CDR3 has 15 residues. The CDR3 loop is CASGFLGQQSAPQHF. The CDR3 nucleotides read TGTGCTAGTGGTTTCTTGGGACAGCAATCAGCCCCCCAGCATTTT.

The rearrangement uses TRBV6-1 and TRBJ1-6; no firm D call. V lost 4 bases and J 4 bases, leaving 8 bases between the germline ends. Germline V lookup: CDR1 MNHNS, CDR2 SASEGT. CDR3 length: 14 residues. The CDR3 loop reads CASSGTAYNSPLHF. CDR3 DNA sequence: TGTGCCAGCAGTGGAACAGCTTATAATTCACCCCTCCACTTT.

The rearrangement uses TRBV5-1 and TRBJ2-3; perhaps TRBD1 as D (5 bases). CDR3 size: 15 residues. The V gene's germline CDR1 is SGHRS and CDR2 YFSETQ. With 0 bases removed from V and 3 bases from J, the gap between germline ends came to 11 bases. As DNA, the CDR3 is TGCGCCAGCAGCTTGGACGGCAGGGCGACAGATACGCAGTATTTT. Its translation: CASSLDGRATDTQYF.

V is TRBV10-2 and J is TRBJ1-1; 7 positions agree with TRBD1. The CDR3 has 16 amino acids. Trimming cost V 6 bases and J 0 bases; bases outside gene matches: 10. The germline V gene encodes CDR1 WSHSY and CDR2 SAAADI. CDR3: CASSDRVGKLNTEAFF. The CDR3 DNA reads as TGCGCCAGCAGCGACAGGGTGGGAAAGTTGAACACTGAAGCTTTCTTT.

This chain uses TRBV19 with TRBJ2-1, with D possibly matching TRBD1 (5 bases). Deletions cut 3 bases from V and 9 bases from J, with 18 bases between. The CDR3 spans 15 residues. Germline V CDR1 and CDR2: LNHDA, SQIVND (reference sequence). As DNA, the CDR3 is TGTGCCAGTAGTATGACGGACAAGGGTACAGGTGAGCAGTTCTTC. Residues: CASSMTDKGTGEQFF.

This rearrangement joins TRBV6-1 to TRBJ2-5; 7 bases match TRBD1. Trimming removed 0 bases from V and 4 bases from J; junction bases left unmatched: 5. CDR3 size: 15 residues. Germline V lookup: CDR1 MNHNS, CDR2 SASEGT. The DNA for the CDR3 is TGTGCCAGCAGTGAAGCTCTTGGGACAGTAGAGACCCAGTACTTC. Protein: CASSEALGTVETQYF.

The V and J genes are TRBV7-9 and TRBJ2-1; 13 bases are a match to TRBD2. Losses at the gene ends were 8 bases for V and 8 bases for J; bases not matched to a gene: 3. Germline lookup yields CDR1 SEHNR and CDR2 FQNEAQ (reference sequence). CDR3 length: 13 amino acids. The CDR3 region has the DNA TGTGCCAGCGCACTAGCGGGAGGGTATGAGCAGTTCTTC. Amino acids: CASALAGGYEQFF.

The chain recombines TRBV7-9 with TRBJ1-1; D remains unclear. Germline CDR1 is SEHNR and CDR2 is FQNEAQ (reference sequence). CDR3 size: 15 residues. The V end lost 3 bases, the J end lost 1 base, and 12 bases lay between the germline ends. CDR3 nucleotide sequence: TGTGCCAGCAGCTTCTTCGGTGGTAGGAACACTGAAGCTTTCTTT. Encoded protein: CASSFFGGRNTEAFF. Drawing the rest from reference TRBV7-9 and TRBJ1-1, the complete variable domain is DTGVSQNPRHKITKRGQNVTFRCDPISEHNRLYWYRQTLGQGPEFLTYFQNEAQLEKSRLLSDRFSAERPKGSFSTLEIQRTEQGDSAMYLCASSFFGGRNTEAFFGQGTRLTVV.

The V and J genes are TRBV30 and TRBJ2-7; the D gene is possibly TRBD2 (6 bases). V lost 8 bases and J 3 bases, leaving 14 bases between the germline ends. The CDR3 is 12 amino acids. Germline V CDR1 and CDR2: GTSNPN, SVGIG (reference sequence). The CDR3 sequence is CAGGGRNYEQYF. DNA for the CDR3: TGTGCCGGGGGAGGCAGGAACTACGAGCAGTACTTC.

The rearrangement joins TRBV7-9 to TRBJ2-1; the match to TRBD2 covers 7 bases. The CDR3 has 17 residues. Trimming at V came to 5 bases and at J to 3 bases, leaving 13 bases not matched to a gene. Germline V gene sequence: CDR1 SEHNR, CDR2 FQNEAQ (reference sequence). The CDR3 sequence is CASSRITSSGNYNEQFF. Written as DNA, the CDR3 is TGTGCCAGCAGCCGAATAACATCTAGCGGAAACTACAATGAGCAGTTCTTC.

V gene TRBV21-1 combines with J gene TRBJ2-7; the D call in the table, TRBD2, was not verified against the DNA. TRBV21-1 is a listed pseudogene. The CDR3 sequence is 13 residues long. The CDR3 coding sequence is TGTGCCAGCAGCGCCCCTAGCCCGAACGAGCAGTACTTC. This translates into CASSAPSPNEQYF.

This clone has only one observation. The chain recombines TRBV30 with TRBJ2-7; maybe TRBD2 (5 bases). V lost 0 bases to trimming and J lost 0 bases, with 6 bases between them. The CDR3 length is 13 residues. Germline lookup yields CDR1 GTSNPN and CDR2 SVGIG (reference sequence). The CDR3 here is CAWSVGLSYEQYF. The CDR3 coding sequence is TGTGCCTGGAGTGTCGGACTCTCCTACGAGCAGTACTTC.

The CDR3 loop reads CASSYTLAGDTQYF. The CDR3 DNA sequence: TGTGCCAGCAGTTACACCCTAGCGGGAGATACGCAGTATTTT. The chain carries TRBV6-6 and TRBJ2-3; 8 bases map to TRBD2. V lost 2 bases, J lost 5 bases, and 3 bases stayed unmatched. The CDR3 contains 14 residues. The germline CDR1 and CDR2 sequences are MNHNY and SVGAGI (reference sequence).

The V call is TRBV7-8, the J call TRBJ1-5, with TRBD1 identical over 7 bases. The germline CDR1 and CDR2 sequences are SGHVS and FQNEAQ. V lost 3 bases to trimming and J lost 7 bases; unmatched junction nucleotides: 9. The CDR3 spans 15 residues. CDR3 DNA sequence: TGTGCCAGCAGCTTTCGGGACAGAAACTCACAGCCCCAGCATTTT. As protein: CASSFRDRNSQPQHF.

This clone has a handful of counts. For the CDR3, the DNA is TGTGCCAGTAGCCCGCCCTACAGGGGGACCAACGAGCAGTACTTC. Protein: CASSPPYRGTNEQYF. The chain employs TRBV19 and TRBJ2-7; 8 bases are a match to TRBD1. V shed 6 bases and J 5 bases; nucleotides not matched to a gene: 12. The germline V gene has CDR1 LNHDA and CDR2 SQIVND (reference sequence). The CDR3 is 15 amino acids.

The gene calls are TRBV29-1 and TRBJ2-2, with 11 bases lining up with TRBD1. The germline CDR1 and CDR2 sequences are SQVTM and ANQGSEA. V lost 6 bases and J lost 5; bases outside the gene matches: 8. This CDR3 is built from 15 residues. CDR3 sequence: CSVGQGARGTGELFF. The CDR3 DNA follows: TGCAGCGTCGGACAGGGGGCGCGGGGGACCGGGGAGCTGTTTTTT.

The genes are TRBV6-5 and TRBJ1-2; no definite D call. V gave up 10 bases and J gave up 8 bases, with 17 bases separating them. The germline gives CDR1 MNHEY, CDR2 SVGAGI. The CDR3 is 12 residues long. The CDR3 DNA sequence: TGTGCCACCACATCCTTAGACGGGGGCTACACCTTC. Encoded protein: CATTSLDGGYTF.

The rearrangement links TRBV5-8 to TRBJ1-5; TRBD1 agrees at 7 bases. The germline V gene encodes CDR1 SGHTS and CDR2 YDEGEE. After removal of 1 base from V and 6 bases from J, the junction contained 7 bases not matched to a gene. The CDR3 runs 15 residues. Written as DNA, the CDR3 is TGTGCCAGCAGCTTGAGACAGGGAATCGGTCAGCCCCAGCATTTT. Amino acids: CASSLRQGIGQPQHF. Full variable domain (missing parts from reference TRBV5-8 and TRBJ1-5): EAGVTQSPTHLIKTRGQQATLRCSPISGHTSVYWYQQALGLGLQFLLWYDEGEERNRGNFPPRFSGRQFPNYSSELNVNALELEDSALYLCASSLRQGIGQPQHFGDGTRLSIL.

The J gene is TRBJ2-3, the V gene TRBV9, with TRBD2 matching over 7 bases. The ends lost 0 bases at V and 6 bases at J; junction bases unmatched: 13. Germline-derived CDR1 and CDR2 are SGDLS and YYNGEE. The CDR3 sequence is 17 residues long. CDR3: CASSVEASGPHGDTQYF. In DNA, the CDR3 is TGTGCCAGCAGCGTAGAGGCTAGCGGACCGCATGGGGATACGCAGTATTTT.